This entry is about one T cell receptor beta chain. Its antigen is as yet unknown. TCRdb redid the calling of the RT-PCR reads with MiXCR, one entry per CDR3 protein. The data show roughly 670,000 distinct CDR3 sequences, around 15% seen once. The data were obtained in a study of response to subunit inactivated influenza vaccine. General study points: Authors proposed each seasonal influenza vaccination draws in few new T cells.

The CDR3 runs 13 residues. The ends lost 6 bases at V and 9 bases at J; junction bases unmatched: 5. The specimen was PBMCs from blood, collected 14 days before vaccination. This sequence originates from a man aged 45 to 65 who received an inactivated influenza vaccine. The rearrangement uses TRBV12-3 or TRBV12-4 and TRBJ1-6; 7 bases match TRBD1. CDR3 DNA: TGTGCCAGCAGCCCGGGACAGACTTCACCCCTCCACTTT. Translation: CASSPGQTSPLHF.